This T cell receptor (beta chain) derives from a study of blood T cell repertoires in COVID-19. Study information: Acute and convalescent COVID-19 specimens originated in the United States, Italy and Spain.

V shed 8 bases and J 6 bases; nucleotides not matched to a gene: 11. Germline V gene data show CDR1 as LNHNV and CDR2 as YYDKDF (reference sequence). There are 15 residues in the CDR3. This clone was recorded only once. In terms of age and location, participants ranged from roughly 18 to 95 years and lived in about two dozen US areas. Participant-given clinical history determined each cohort assignment. Cohort 3 recovered donors had two negative PCRs, clearance, or symptom resolution. Produced via immunoSEQ multiplex PCR; TCRdb's table is partial and in-frame only. This sample carries more than 300,000 clones, around 90% of them seen once, and the ten largest clones take 0.9% to 1.5%.

The chain is built from TRBV15 and TRBJ2-3, with 10 bases that match TRBD2. Sequenced sample: PBMCs or T cells enriched from blood (not recorded which). This TCR came from a woman between 18 and 29 years old who had recovered from COVID-19. DNA of the CDR3: TGTGCCACCCACAGCGGGGGGGCCAGGGCGGATACGCAGTATTTT. Residues: CATHSGGARADTQYF. Complete variable domain (other parts from reference TRBV15 and TRBJ2-3): DAMVIQNPRYQVTQFGKPVTLSCSQTLNHNVMYWYQQKSSQAPKLLFHYYDKDFNNEADTPDNFQSRRPNTSFCFLDIRSPGLGDTAMYLCATHSGGARADTQYFGPGTRLTVL.